The present T cell receptor beta chain was sequenced within a study of CD8 T cells in Susac syndrome. The CDR3 runs to 13 residues. Deletions cut 5 bases from V and 2 bases from J, with 10 bases between. Germline V gene sequence: CDR1 SEHNR, CDR2 FQNEAQ (reference sequence). With random hexamers, reverse transcription was performed on roughly 0.45 to 1 ug of RNA. Amplification of TCR beta CDR3 spanned 54 Vbeta and 13 Jbeta via immunoSEQ multiplex PCR. Each CDR3 protein gets one entry after TCRdb re-called the immunoSEQ multiplex PCR reads with MiXCR. The sample lists 200,000 or so distinct CDR3 sequences, about 95% occurring once. From blood CD8+ and CD4+ T cells, TCR beta sequences were generated. The CD8+ and CD4+ T cells were negatively isolated, with the TEMRA cells enriched by FACS.

The source of this sequence is a human donor with multiple sclerosis. Sequenced input: CD4+ T cells from PBMCs. V is TRBV7-9 and J is TRBJ2-7; D gene ambiguous. The DNA of the CDR3 is TGTGCCAGCAGCCCCCTTCCGGCCTACGAGCAGTACTTC. Translated: CASSPLPAYEQYF.